This T cell receptor beta chain originates from a study of technical replicates of blood from a handful of donors. Profiling relied on immunoSEQ multiplex PCR, and the TCRdb table lists in-frame clones only, not all of them. The table lists approximately 59,000 clones, approximately 84% of them singletons, with about 4.8% in the top ten. This clonotype originated in a human donor in good health. Some clones in this sample may be carry-over from other donors' samples. The sample comprised PBMCs.

CDR3 DNA: TGTGCCAGCAGGGAGCGAGATACGCAGTATTTT. Translated, it gives CASRERDTQYF. The chain recombines TRBV6-5 with TRBJ2-3; D is uncertain. Trimming took off 6 bases at V and 5 bases at J, with 6 bases between the two ends. In germline, CDR1 is MNHEY, CDR2 SVGAGI. The CDR3 runs 11 residues.